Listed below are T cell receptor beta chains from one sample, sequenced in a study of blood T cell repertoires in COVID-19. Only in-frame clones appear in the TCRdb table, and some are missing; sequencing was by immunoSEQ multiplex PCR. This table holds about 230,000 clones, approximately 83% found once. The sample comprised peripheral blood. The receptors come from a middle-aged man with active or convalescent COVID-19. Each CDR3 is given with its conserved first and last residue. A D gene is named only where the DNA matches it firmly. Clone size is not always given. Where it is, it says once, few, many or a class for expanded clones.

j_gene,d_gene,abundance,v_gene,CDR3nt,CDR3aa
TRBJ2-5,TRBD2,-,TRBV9,TGTGCCAGCACCCCGGGACTAGCGGGGGCTTCGTACCAAGAGACCCAGTACTTC,CASTPGLAGASYQETQYF
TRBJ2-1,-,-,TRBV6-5,TGTGCCAGCAGTCCCTCGGGACTCCCCTACAATGAGCAGTTCTTC,CASSPSGLPYNEQFF
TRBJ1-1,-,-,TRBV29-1,TGCAGCGTTGACCAGGGTTACACTGAAGCTTTCTTT,CSVDQGYTEAFF
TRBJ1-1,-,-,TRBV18,TGTGCCAGCTCCCCTCTAACAGGCTACACTGAAGCTTTCTTT,CASSPLTGYTEAFF
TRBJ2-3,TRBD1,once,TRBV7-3,TGTGCCAGCAGCCGACAGGGCGTTCAAACAGATACGCAGTATTTT,CASSRQGVQTDTQYF
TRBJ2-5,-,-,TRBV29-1,TGCAGCGCCGGACTCCCGCGTGTGGGGGAGACCCAGTACTTC,CSAGLPRVGETQYF
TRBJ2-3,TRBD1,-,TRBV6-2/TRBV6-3,TGTGCCAGCAGACCTACAGGGGCAGATACGCAGTATTTT,CASRPTGADTQYF
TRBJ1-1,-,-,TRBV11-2,TGTGCCAGCAGCTTAGGGCAGGGGAACACTGAAGCTTTCTTT,CASSLGQGNTEAFF
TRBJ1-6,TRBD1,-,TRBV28,TGTGCCAGCACCTCGGACAGGGCGGGAAGGGGGTCACCCCTCCACTTT,CASTSDRAGRGSPLHF
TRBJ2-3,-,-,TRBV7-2,TGTGCCAGCAGCTTAGCGCAGCCCGGGAGCTTTGGCACAGATACGCAGTATTTT,CASSLAQPGSFGTDTQYF
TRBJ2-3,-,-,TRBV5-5,TGTGCCAGCAGCGGGGGGGCGGCTAGCACAGATACGCAGTATTTT,CASSGGAASTDTQYF
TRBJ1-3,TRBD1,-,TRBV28,TGTGCCAGCAGTTCCTGGACAGGCGTCGGGGGTGGAAACACCATATATTTT,CASSSWTGVGGGNTIYF
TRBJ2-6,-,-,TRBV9,TGTGCCAGCAGCTCCGAGTGGGAGTCCCCTGGGGCCAACGTCCTGACTTTC,CASSSEWESPGANVLTF
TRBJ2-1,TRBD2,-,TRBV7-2,TGTGCCAGCAGCTTAGTGGCGGGGGGGTACAATGAGCAGTTCTTC,CASSLVAGGYNEQFF
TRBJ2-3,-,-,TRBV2,TGTGCCAGCAGTGAATGGGGGGGGGCTGGCACAGATACGCAGTATTTT,CASSEWGGAGTDTQYF
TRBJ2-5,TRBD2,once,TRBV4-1,TGCGCCAGCAGCCAAGATGTCCCGGGGACGGGAGGAGAGACCCAGTACTTC,CASSQDVPGTGGETQYF
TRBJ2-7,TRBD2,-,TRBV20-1,TGCAGTGCGCAGACGGGGGGCGAGCAGTACTTC,CSAQTGGEQYF
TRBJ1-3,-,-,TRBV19,TGTGCCAGTAGTATACAGGGCTCTTTCGCGAACACCATATATTTT,CASSIQGSFANTIYF
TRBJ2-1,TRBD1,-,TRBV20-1,TGCAGTGCTCCGGACAGGAATGAGCAGTTCTTC,CSAPDRNEQFF
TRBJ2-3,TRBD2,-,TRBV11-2,TGTGCCAGCAGCTTGGCGACGGCTAGCGGGGGGGCAGATACGCAGTATTTT,CASSLATASGGADTQYF
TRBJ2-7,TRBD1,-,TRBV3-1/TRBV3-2,TGTGCCAGCAGCCAAGGATCAGGGGAGCAGGGGGAGTACTTC,CASSQGSGEQGEYF
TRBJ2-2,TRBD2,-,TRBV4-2,TGTGCCAGCAGCCAAGATTGGGGGGGTACTAGGAACGGGGAGCTGTTTTTT,CASSQDWGGTRNGELFF
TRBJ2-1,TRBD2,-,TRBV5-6,TGTGCCAGCAGCGGCGTAACTAGCGGGGGCTACAATGAGCAGTTCTTC,CASSGVTSGGYNEQFF
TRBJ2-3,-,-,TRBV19,TGTGCCAGTAGTATCCCTGCGGGGGCGTCCGGGGATACGCAGTATTTT,CASSIPAGASGDTQYF
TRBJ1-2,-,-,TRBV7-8,TGTGCCAGCAGAAGGCCCTGGGAGGGTGGCTACACCTTC,CASRRPWEGGYTF
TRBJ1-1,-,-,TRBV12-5,TGTGCTAGTACCAACAGGGCGTTGAACACTGAAGCTTTCTTT,CASTNRALNTEAFF
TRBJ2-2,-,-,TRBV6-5,TGTGCCAGCAGTTACTTGCGCGCGGGTGGCGGGGAGCTGTTTTTT,CASSYLRAGGGELFF
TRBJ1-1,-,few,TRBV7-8,TGTGCCAGCAGCTTAGTCGCAGGGGCCATGAACACTGAAGCTTTCTTT,CASSLVAGAMNTEAFF
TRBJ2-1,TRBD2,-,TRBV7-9,TGTGCCAGCAGCTTACTGAGCGGGGGAAACAATGAGCAGTTCTTC,CASSLLSGGNNEQFF
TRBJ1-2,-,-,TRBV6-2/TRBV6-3,TGTGCCAGCAGCCGAGAACTAGCTTGGGACTATGGCTACACCTTC,CASSRELAWDYGYTF
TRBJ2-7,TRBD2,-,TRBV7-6,TGTGCCAGCAGCCCCCAAGCGGGGGGGCCTTACGAGCAGTACTTC,CASSPQAGGPYEQYF
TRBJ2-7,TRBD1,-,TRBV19,TGTGCCAGTAGTGATACAGGGGGCCCCTACGAGCAGTACTTC,CASSDTGGPYEQYF
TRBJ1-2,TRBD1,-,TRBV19,TGTGCCAGTACCTCCGGGACAGGCGTTAACTATGGCTACACCTTC,CASTSGTGVNYGYTF
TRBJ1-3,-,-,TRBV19,TGTGCCAGTAGTATCCCACAGGGTGCCTCTGGAAACACCATATATTTT,CASSIPQGASGNTIYF
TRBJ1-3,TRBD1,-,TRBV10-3,TGTGCCATCAGGGGACAGGGGGCTGAAGGAAACACCATATATTTT,CAIRGQGAEGNTIYF
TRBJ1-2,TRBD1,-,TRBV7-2,TGTGCCAGCAGCCTAAACGTCGGTAGGGGGCACGGCTACACCTTC,CASSLNVGRGHGYTF
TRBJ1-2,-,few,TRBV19,TGTGCCAGTAGTAAAAGGGGTCTAAACTATGGCTACACCTTC,CASSKRGLNYGYTF
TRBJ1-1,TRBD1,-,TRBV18,TGTGCCAGCTCACCGGGACAGGACAACTCTGAAGCTTTCTTT,CASSPGQDNSEAFF
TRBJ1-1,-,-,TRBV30,TGTGCCTGGAGTGTCCTGTCGGAAGCTTTCTTT,CAWSVLSEAFF
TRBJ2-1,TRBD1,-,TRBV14,TGTGCCAGCAGCTTAACAGGGGGCTGGCTCGGCAATGAGCAGTTCTTC,CASSLTGGWLGNEQFF
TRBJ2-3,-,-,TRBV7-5,TGTGTCAGAAGCTTAGCTCCCCCAGACATAAGCACAGATACGCAGTATTTT,CVRSLAPPDISTDTQYF
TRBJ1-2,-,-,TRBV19,TGTGCCAGTTTGGAGGATAACTATGGCTACACCTTC,CASLEDNYGYTF
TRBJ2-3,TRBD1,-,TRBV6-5,TGTGCCAGCACCTCCGGACAGGGGGTCACAGATACGCAGTATTTT,CASTSGQGVTDTQYF
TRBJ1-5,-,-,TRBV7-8,TGTGCCAGCAGCTTACGGGGGGGCACTCAGCCCCAGCATTTT,CASSLRGGTQPQHF
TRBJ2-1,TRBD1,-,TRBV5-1,TGCGCCAGCAGCCCCGGACAGGGGGCATGGGGTGAGCAGTTCTTC,CASSPGQGAWGEQFF
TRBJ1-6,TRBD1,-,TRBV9,TGTGCCAGCAGCGTAGAGGGACAGGGATCACCCCTCCACTTT,CASSVEGQGSPLHF
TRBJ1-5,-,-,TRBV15,TGTGCCACCAGCAGAGAGAGTTTCGATCAGCCCCAGCATTTT,CATSRESFDQPQHF
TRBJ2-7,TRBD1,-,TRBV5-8,TGTGCCAGCAGCTTGCAAGGCGGGACAGGGGGTTTGAACGAGCAGTACTTC,CASSLQGGTGGLNEQYF